The source of this TCR beta chain is a study of shared clonotypes between healthy human individuals. With respect to this clone: Its cognate antigen is unknown.

This CDR3 spans 16 amino acids. The V gene's germline CDR1 is MGHDK and CDR2 SYGVNS. V lost 3 bases, J lost 1 base, and 10 bases lay in between. Sorted-subset replicate PCRs used around 200 ng of genomic DNA. This amount corresponded to some 32,000 T cell genomes. Some clones are missing from TCRdb's copy, which holds only in-frame ones; the method was immunoSEQ multiplex PCR. The table records 950,000 to 1,300,000 clones, more than 60% of them present only once. Study-wide findings and caveats: Compared with memory subsets, naive subsets generally had larger estimated richness. Large sequencing depth failed to make sorted-subset sequencing complete, rarefaction showed.

Sequenced input: memory CD4+ T cells sorted from blood. The sample's subset: CD45RA-negative fraction. V usage is TRBV25-1 and J usage is TRBJ2-6; possible D gene TRBD2, 6 bases. This receptor was obtained from a man between 18 and 35 years old in good health. The DNA of the CDR3 is TGTGCCAGCAGTGATTCTAGCGTTTCTGGGGCCAACGTCCTGACTTTC. This translates into CASSDSSVSGANVLTF.